These 15 T cell receptor beta chains originate from one sample sequenced in a study of T cell responses to AZD1222 COVID-19 vaccine. TCRdb keeps only in-frame clones here, not all; method: immunoSEQ multiplex PCR. The sample contains 120,000 or so clones, less than 90% of which appear only once. The sample here was peripheral blood, taken on day 0 of AZD1222 vaccination. All receptors derive from an adult in good health.

The chain links TRBV19 to TRBJ1-1; D is uncertain. The CDR3 totals 12 residues. Germline CDR1 reads LNHDA; CDR2 reads SQIVND (reference sequence). V shed 7 bases and J shed 3 bases, with 9 bases lying between them. The CDR3 here is CASNDKDTEAFF. CDR3 nucleotides: TGTGCCAGTAATGACAAGGACACTGAAGCTTTCTTT. Full variable domain (remainder filled in from reference TRBV19 and TRBJ1-1): DGGITQSPKYLFRKEGQNVTLSCEQNLNHDAMYWYRQDPGQGLRLIYYSQIVNDFQKGDIAEGYSVSREKKESFPLTVTSAQKNPTAFYLCASNDKDTEAFFGQGTRLTVV.

This rearrangement joins TRBV3-1 (or the pseudogene TRBV3-2) to TRBJ1-1; 7 positions agree with TRBD1. J lost 11 bases, V lost 6 bases, and 12 bases had no gene match. This CDR3 has 13 residues. CDR1 LGHDT and CDR2 YNNKEL come from the germline V gene (reference sequence). This CDR3 reads CASSKGNRGWAFF. The CDR3 DNA reads TGTGCCAGCAGTAAGGGAAACAGGGGTTGGGCTTTCTTT.

The V gene is TRBV7-9, the J gene TRBJ1-1; possible D gene TRBD1, 5 bases. Germline V gene lookup returns CDR1 SEHNR and CDR2 FQNEAQ (reference sequence). The CDR3 extends over 15 amino acids. The V gene lost 2 bases and the J gene lost 4 bases, with 14 bases spanning the gap. In DNA, the CDR3 is TGTGCCAGCAGCTTACATTTGCAGGGATCCACTGAAGCTTTCTTT. Its protein is CASSLHLQGSTEAFF.

This clone was recorded once. V gene TRBV5-1 combines with J gene TRBJ1-4; weak D call: TRBD1 (6 bases). The ends were cut back, 1 base at V and 8 bases at J, with 15 bases in the middle. Germline CDR1 and CDR2: SGHRS and YFSETQ. The CDR3 loop spans 15 amino acids. Written as DNA, the CDR3 is TGCGCCAGCAGCTTGCTCTCGGACAGAGGCGAAAAACTGTTTTTT. This gives the protein CASSLLSDRGEKLFF.

This clone appeared once. V is TRBV30 and J is TRBJ2-3, with a tentative D call TRBD1 (5 bases). The CDR3 covers 12 residues. Trimming took 0 bases from V and 6 from J, leaving 7 bases between them. Per germline, CDR1 GTSNPN and CDR2 SVGIG (reference sequence). The CDR3 protein is CAWSVTGDTQYF. The DNA of the CDR3 is TGTGCCTGGAGTGTAACAGGTGATACGCAGTATTTT.

The chain links TRBV5-8 to TRBJ1-1; D is ambiguous. V lost 4 bases and J 6 bases, leaving 13 bases between the germline ends. Looked up from germline, CDR1 is SGHTS and CDR2 is YDEGEE. The CDR3 loop spans 13 amino acids. The CDR3 bases are TGTGCCAGCAGCCCAACGTGGAGCGCTGAAGCTTTCTTT. Translation gives CASSPTWSAEAFF.

This chain joins TRBV5-1 and TRBJ1-2; 7 nucleotides agree with TRBD1. The CDR3 has 13 amino acids. Germline lookup yields CDR1 SGHRS and CDR2 YFSETQ. J lost 10 bases, V lost 4 bases, and 10 bases had no gene match. CDR3 DNA: TGCGCCAGCAGCCCCGCCGTAGGACAGGTCTACACCTTC. Protein product: CASSPAVGQVYTF.

This clone was observed once. The chain couples TRBV27 to TRBJ1-2, with D possibly TRBD1 on 6 matching bases. Germline-derived CDR1 and CDR2 are MNHEY and SMNVEV (reference sequence). The V end was cut by 6 bases, the J end by 7 bases, with 18 bases between. The CDR3 runs to 14 residues. CDR3 amino acids: CASRDTIQGFGYTF. CDR3 nucleotide sequence: TGTGCCAGCAGAGACACAATACAGGGTTTTGGCTACACCTTC.

This clone appeared once. CDR3 region: CASSFDLGETQYF. Written as DNA, the CDR3 is TGTGCCAGCAGTTTTGATCTGGGGGAGACCCAGTACTTC. The V and J genes are TRBV27 and TRBJ2-5, with D hard to call. Trimming removed 3 bases at V and 5 bases at J, with 10 bases between. CDR1 and CDR2 from the germline V gene are MNHEY and SMNVEV (reference sequence). CDR3 length: 13 amino acids.

The chain combines TRBV15 with TRBJ2-1, with 7 bases matching TRBD2. Germline V gene data show CDR1 as LNHNV and CDR2 as YYDKDF (reference sequence). The CDR3 consists of 16 residues. V shed 1 base and J 6 bases; nucleotides not matched to a gene: 9. CDR3 residues: CATSRVGREGSNEQFF. For the CDR3, the DNA is TGTGCCACCAGCAGAGTAGGAAGGGAGGGAAGCAATGAGCAGTTCTTC.

The chain is built from TRBV18 and TRBJ1-3; the D gene is possibly TRBD1 (6 bases). V lost 4 bases to trimming and J lost 4 bases, with 17 bases between them. The germline V gene encodes CDR1 KGHSH and CDR2 LQKENI. CDR3 length: 16 residues. In nucleotides, the CDR3 is TGTGCCAGCTCACTCCGGGACATCCTTCTGGGAAACACCATATATTTT. Amino acid sequence: CASSLRDILLGNTIYF.

In this sample, this clone turned up once. V is TRBV27 and J is TRBJ1-5; D is possibly TRBD1 (5 bases). Germline V gene lookup returns CDR1 MNHEY and CDR2 SMNVEV (reference sequence). Trimming took 4 bases from V and 2 from J, leaving 9 bases between them. The CDR3 is 14 amino acids. This CDR3 reads CASSSGRGNQPQHF. The CDR3 DNA is TGTGCCAGCAGTTCGGGCAGGGGCAATCAGCCCCAGCATTTT.

The rearrangement links TRBV7-9 to TRBJ1-6; D gene ambiguous. V gave up 3 bases and J gave up 5 bases, with 8 bases separating them. The V gene's germline CDR1 is SEHNR and CDR2 FQNEAQ (reference sequence). The CDR3 sequence is 14 residues long. CDR3 region: CASSLDRDNSPLHF. CDR3 sequence (DNA): TGTGCCAGCAGCTTGGACCGAGATAATTCACCCCTCCACTTT.

CDR3: CASRDLSRVVELFF. The CDR3 DNA sequence: TGCGCCAGCAGGGACTTATCTCGTGTTGTTGAGCTGTTTTTT. The rearrangement joins TRBV5-1 to TRBJ2-2; perhaps TRBD2 as D (5 bases). The V end lost 5 bases, the J end lost 11 bases, and 19 bases lay between the germline ends. CDR1 is SGHRS, CDR2 YFSETQ, per germline. This CDR3 region has 14 residues.

The chain employs TRBV5-6 and TRBJ2-1; 7 bases are a match to TRBD2. The J segment lost 9 bases and the V segment lost 0 bases, leaving 9 bases of the junction unmatched. The CDR3 extends over 15 amino acids. Germline loops: CDR1 SGHDT, CDR2 YYEEEE. This CDR3 reads CASSLASSGKVEQFF. The CDR3 nucleotides read TGTGCCAGCAGCTTGGCGTCTAGCGGAAAGGTTGAGCAGTTCTTC. The complete variable domain, with remaining parts taken from reference TRBV5-6 and TRBJ2-1, reads DAGVTQSPTHLIKTRGQQVTLRCSPKSGHDTVSWYQQALGQGPQFIFQYYEEEERQRGNFPDRFSGHQFPNYSSELNVNALLLGDSALYLCASSLASSGKVEQFFGPGTRLTVL.